The entry below describes one T cell receptor (beta chain). This clone's antigen is unknown. Per-nucleotide qualities are absent, and no much larger clonotype sits a single base away. This entry comes from a study of Ad26.COV2.S vaccination and SARS-CoV-2 variants (dated by TCRdb to the early 2020s). About the study as a whole: Donors in the vaccine arm were drawn from COV1001, a multicentre, randomized, double-blind, placebo-controlled phase I-IIa trial testing Ad26.COV2.S in healthy adults. Dosing of Ad26.COV2.S was intramuscular, at either 5x10^10 or 1x10^11 viral particles, delivered as one shot or as two shots spaced 56 days apart. Sequencing of the TCRbeta repertoire served to evaluate the specificity and breadth of SARS-CoV-2-reactive T cell receptors following Ad26.COV2.S vaccination. A total of roughly 32 samples were included in the TCR-sequenced set, comprising around 19 Ad26.COV2.S vaccine recipients, 5 placebo recipients and 8 SARS-CoV-2 convalescent individuals. Trial participants were randomized into five groups of five: low-dose or high-dose Ad26.COV2.S given once or twice, or placebo on both occasions. Throughout the experiments and outcome assessment, investigators stayed blinded to trial group allocation.

The intended sense of this specimen's treatment or condition label: 15 to 20 received Ad26.COV2.S at low or high dose, single or two shots; 5 received placebo; per-sample allocation not given. Repertoires of vaccine and placebo recipients were sequenced from samples collected on day 63 after the first injection. Cohort 1b enrolled about two dozen adults aged 18-55 years at a single site in Boston, USA, between 29 July and 7 August 2020. Ad26.COV2.S was a replication-incompetent adenovirus type 26 vector that expressed a prefusion-stabilized SARS-CoV-2 spike protein derived from the original Wuhan strain. Study-wide findings and limitations: Comparing responses between vaccine doses or regimens was not something the study was powered to do. The authors noted that total T cell responses may have been underestimated by the TCR breadth and depth analyses. Non-spike TCR breadth was comparable between vaccine and placebo recipients, consistent with the vaccine containing only spike. After vaccination, spike-specific CD8+ and CD4+ T cell responses were reported to show substantial breadth. Compared with placebo recipients, Ad26.COV2.S recipients showed higher spike-specific TCR breadth (P = 0.0014).

The immunoSEQ Assay was the method used to sequence TCRbeta CDR3 regions. After extraction, genomic DNA underwent amplification by bias-controlled multiplex PCR, followed by high-throughput sequencing. Turning to the authors' computational methods: Collapsing and filtering of sequences were performed to quantify the absolute abundance of each unique TCRbeta CDR3 region. T cell fraction was estimated by normalizing TCRbeta template counts to usable DNA, with usable DNA measured through amplification of reference genes found in all nucleated cells. Repertoire TCRs were annotated as SARS-CoV-2-specific when V gene, CDR3 amino acid sequence and J gene were exactly matched to a known reactive TCR set. The reference SARS-CoV-2 TCR set was derived from MIRA and filtered for enrichment in COVID-19-positive ImmuneCODE repertoires, a step that removed public or cross-reactive TCRs. Using the MIRA antigens, annotated TCRs were further analysed by specific ORF or by position within an ORF. Breadth was defined as the number of annotated unique rearrangements divided by the total number of unique productive rearrangements, and depth was defined as the summed frequency of the annotated unique rearrangements. TCR breadth was compared between groups using two-sided Wilcoxon rank-sum tests. TCRdb retrieved this table from immuneACCESS and kept in-frame rearrangements only. Not all clones are present; in checked studies, unresolved V genes account for under half, and no reason is known for the remainder. V and J calls and clone size are as listed in that table; D and trimming were resolved from the DNA. This sample gives about 350,000 clones in total; roughly 90% of them show up just once. About 10% of the sample is in the top ten clones.

This receptor was identified in a person aged 18-60 years who received the Ad26.COV2.S COVID-19 vaccine or a placebo. The specimen was peripheral blood, collected in a trial of Ad26.COV2.S vaccine versus placebo.

The CDR3 is CASSSKMVGNTEAFF. The base sequence is TGTGCCAGCAGCTCAAAGATGGTTGGGAACACTGAAGCTTTCTTT. The sequence is built from TRBV7-2 and TRBJ1-1; the D gene is unclear. At the junction V is shortened by 4 bases and J by 1 base, with 13 bases in between. The CDR3 covers 15 residues, taking in both the cysteine and the phenylalanine. Only CDR3 DNA is held: 45 bases, read in frame from base 1. The germline V gene specifies SGHTA as CDR1 and FQGNSA as CDR2.